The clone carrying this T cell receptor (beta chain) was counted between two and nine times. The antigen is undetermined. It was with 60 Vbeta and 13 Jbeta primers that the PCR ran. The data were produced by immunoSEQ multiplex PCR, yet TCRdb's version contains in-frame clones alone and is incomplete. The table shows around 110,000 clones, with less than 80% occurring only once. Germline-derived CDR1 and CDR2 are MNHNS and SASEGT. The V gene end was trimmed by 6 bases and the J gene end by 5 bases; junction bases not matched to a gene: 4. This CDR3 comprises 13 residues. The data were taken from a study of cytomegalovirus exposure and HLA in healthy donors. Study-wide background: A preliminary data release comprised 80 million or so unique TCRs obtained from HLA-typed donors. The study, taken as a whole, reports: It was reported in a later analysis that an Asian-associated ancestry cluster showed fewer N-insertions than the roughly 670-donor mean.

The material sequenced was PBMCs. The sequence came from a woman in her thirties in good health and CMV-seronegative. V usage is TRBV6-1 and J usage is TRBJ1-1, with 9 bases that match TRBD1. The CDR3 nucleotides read TGTGCCAGCAGGGGACAGGGTCTAACTGAAGCTTTCTTT. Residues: CASRGQGLTEAFF.